This TCR beta chain was retrieved from a study of human T cells and chemical hapten exposure (dated by TCRdb to the early 2020s). Some background on the complete study: For sensitization, 2% DPC in acetone was applied to a roughly 2 cm by roughly 2 cm area of upper inner arm skin. The study tracked peripheral blood TCR repertoire changes in vivo during primary and secondary sensitization to the hapten diphenylcyclopropenone (DPC) in alopecia patients. Patients additionally received weekly therapeutic DPC doses to the scalp throughout the roughly 24-week study period. Patient blood was sampled pre-sensitization (week 0) and at 2, 6 and about 24 weeks after DPC sensitization. About 29 alopecia patients gave blood for TCR sequencing at one to four time points (pre-sensitization, 2, 6 and 24 weeks). The patient cohort, mostly female, included alopecia areata with under or over 50% scalp involvement, alopecia totalis and alopecia universalis. Patch testing on the upper back used Finn chambers containing 0.01% DPC, with scoring done after 6 days according to International Contact Dermatitis Research Group standards. Libraries were combined into a pool for sequencing, and differences in TCR yield between samples came mainly from small differences in library volumes within the pool.

The receptor library was made with RACE. The sample was run on a NextSeq 500. Library preparation attached unique molecular identifiers to individual cDNA molecules for quantitative, reproducible TCR counting. From each blood RNA sample, both TCR alpha and TCR beta chains were sequenced. In the authors' own workflow: Samples had a median of roughly 87,000 TCRs, with a range from roughly 23,224 to 750,000. V, J and CDR3 annotation of the TCR reads was performed with the Decombinator software suite. To make PS versus PT1 abundance plots, every sample was subsampled to the same number of TCRs (28,000). TCRs were defined as expanded if absent before sensitization and observed at least eight times at the 2-week time point. TCRdb's own reprocessing of the public reads used fastp at Q25 and MiXCR and kept productive beta chains. Every CDR3 protein is listed once, alongside the most common genes and DNA of its rows. TCRdb's processing, not the study's, gives the V and J calls here. The sample yields tens of thousands of distinct CDR3 sequences; 10% to 15% were counted once. The ten top clones hold 3.5% of the sample.

The time point label, as the study defines it: patch test 1, 2 weeks after DPC sensitization. Interpreted using the paper, the treatment or condition label stands for: therapeutic diphenylcyclopropenone sensitization with weekly scalp DPC. Blood at each patch-test visit was drawn before the patch test was applied. To be eligible, patients had to be aged 18 to 70, diagnosed with alopecia and judged suitable for DPC therapy, while pregnant patients were excluded. Total RNA was extracted from unfractionated whole blood collected in Tempus Blood RNA tubes. Paper-wide results and their limitations: Patch test score correlated positively with the number of PT1 expanded TCRs, reaching significance at thresholds 8, 16 and 32 but not at 4. Expanded TCRs formed significantly more large CDR3 similarity clusters than pre-sensitization or healthy control sets, consistent with antigen-driven responses. All patients had alopecia, a presumed autoimmune disease, so their immune response might differ from that of healthy individuals. No change with DPC sensitization was found in the number of TCRs above 1 in 1000 frequency, and no evidence of global repertoire structure alterations was found. After repeated subsampling, the strength of the expansion versus patch-test correlation and the threshold at which it became significant changed.

V and J are truncated by 5 bases and 8 bases respectively, leaving an intervening sequence of 15 bases. CDR1 is given as MNHEY and CDR2 as SVGAGI, both from the germline V gene. The CDR3 numbers 13 residues from cysteine through phenylalanine. CDR3 DNA is the only sequence kept; it has 39 bases, read in frame from the first base. This clonotype was detected a few times. Which antigen it targets is not known. It has no much larger one-base neighbor in the sample; base qualities were not kept. Sequenced material: whole blood, taken in connection with sensitization to the hapten diphenylcyclopropenone (DPC). The receptor chain draws on TRBV6-5 and TRBJ1-2; D gene: possibly TRBD1, on 5 matching bases. The TCR was taken from a woman aged 55-69 years with alopecia areata. Some clones in this sample may be carry-over from other donors' samples. The CDR3 sequence is CASSPLRGDGYTF. Here is the DNA: TGTGCCAGCAGTCCCCTTCGGGGCGACGGCTACACCTTC.